Given below is one T cell receptor beta chain in context. Its antigen is not identified. The data belong to a study of monozygotic twins with inflammatory bowel disease. Regarding the study as a whole: With inverse Simpson as the measure, TCRbeta diversity was lower in IBD patients than in healthy co-twins.

CDR3 length equals 14 residues. Germline-derived CDR1 and CDR2 are SGHRS and YFSETQ. For each CDR3 protein, TCRdb gives one entry from its re-call of the 5' RACE reads, without DNA. The sample data list 300,000 to 350,000 distinct CDR3 sequences. This TCR was sampled from a human donor with ulcerative colitis or Crohn's disease, or a healthy co-twin of an affected twin (not recorded which). The sequenced sample consisted of blood. The rearrangement joins TRBV5-1 to TRBJ1-4. This chain's CDR3 is CASSLKASGEKLFF.